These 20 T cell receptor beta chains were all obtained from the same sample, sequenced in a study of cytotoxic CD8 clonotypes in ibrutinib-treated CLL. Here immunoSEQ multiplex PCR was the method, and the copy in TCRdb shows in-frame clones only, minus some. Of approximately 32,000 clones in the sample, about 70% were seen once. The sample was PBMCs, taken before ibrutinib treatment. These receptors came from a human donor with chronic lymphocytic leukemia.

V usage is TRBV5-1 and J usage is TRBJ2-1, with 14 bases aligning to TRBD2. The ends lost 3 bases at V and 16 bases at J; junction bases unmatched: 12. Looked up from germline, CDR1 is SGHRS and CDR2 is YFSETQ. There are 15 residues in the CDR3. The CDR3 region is CASSYTGTSGGGVFF. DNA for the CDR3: TGCGCCAGCAGCTACACCGGGACTAGCGGGGGCGGGGTTTTCTTC.

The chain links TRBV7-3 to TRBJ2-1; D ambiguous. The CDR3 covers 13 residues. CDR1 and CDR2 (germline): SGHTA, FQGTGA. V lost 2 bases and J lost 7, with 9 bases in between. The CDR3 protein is CASSLEVRNEQFF. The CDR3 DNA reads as TGTGCCAGCAGCTTAGAGGTGAGGAATGAGCAGTTCTTC.

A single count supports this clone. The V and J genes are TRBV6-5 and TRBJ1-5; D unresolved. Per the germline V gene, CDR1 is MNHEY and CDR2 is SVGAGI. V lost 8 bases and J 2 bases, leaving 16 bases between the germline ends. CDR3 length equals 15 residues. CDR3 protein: CASGNTKAGNQPQHF. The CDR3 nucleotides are TGTGCCAGCGGGAACACCAAGGCGGGCAATCAGCCCCAGCATTTT.

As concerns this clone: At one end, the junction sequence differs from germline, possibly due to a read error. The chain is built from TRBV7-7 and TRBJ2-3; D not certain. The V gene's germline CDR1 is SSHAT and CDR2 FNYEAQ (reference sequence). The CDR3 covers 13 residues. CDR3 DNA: TGTGCTAGCAGCTTAGATGCTACCACAGATGCCTATTTT. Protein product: CASSLDATTDAYF.

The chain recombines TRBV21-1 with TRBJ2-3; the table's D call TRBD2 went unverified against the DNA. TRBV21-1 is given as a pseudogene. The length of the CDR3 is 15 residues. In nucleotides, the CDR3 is TGTGCCAGCAGCTCTAGCGGGACTAGCACAGATACGCAGTATTTT. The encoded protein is CASSSSGTSTDTQYF.

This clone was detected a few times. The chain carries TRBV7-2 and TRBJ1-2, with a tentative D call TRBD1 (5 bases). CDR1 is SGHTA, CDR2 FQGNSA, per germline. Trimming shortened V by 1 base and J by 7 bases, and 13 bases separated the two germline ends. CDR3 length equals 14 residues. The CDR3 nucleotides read TGTGCCAGCAGCTTAGGAGGGGTAAAGGCTGGCTACACCTTC. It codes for CASSLGGVKAGYTF.

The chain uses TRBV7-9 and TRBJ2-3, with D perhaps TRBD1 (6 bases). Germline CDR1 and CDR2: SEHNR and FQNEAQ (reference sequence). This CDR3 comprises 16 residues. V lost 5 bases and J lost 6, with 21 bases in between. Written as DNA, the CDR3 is TGTGCCAGCAGCCTCGCTTGGGACACCCCCGGGGATACGCAGTATTTT. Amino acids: CASSLAWDTPGDTQYF.

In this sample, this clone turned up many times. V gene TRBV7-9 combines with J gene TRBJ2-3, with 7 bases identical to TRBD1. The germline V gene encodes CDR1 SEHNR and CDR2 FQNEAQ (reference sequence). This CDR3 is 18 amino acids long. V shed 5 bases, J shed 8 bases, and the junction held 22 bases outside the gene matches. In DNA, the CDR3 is TGTGCCAGCAGCCCCAGCGACCTGGACCGGACAGGCGGACCTACGCAGTATTTT. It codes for CASSPSDLDRTGGPTQYF.

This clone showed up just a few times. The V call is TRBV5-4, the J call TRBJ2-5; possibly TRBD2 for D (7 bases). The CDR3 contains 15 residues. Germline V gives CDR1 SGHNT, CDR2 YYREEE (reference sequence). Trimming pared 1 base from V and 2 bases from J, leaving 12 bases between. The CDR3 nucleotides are TGTGCCAGCAGCTTGCGGGGGGCGGGGCAAGAGACCCAGTACTTC. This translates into CASSLRGAGQETQYF.

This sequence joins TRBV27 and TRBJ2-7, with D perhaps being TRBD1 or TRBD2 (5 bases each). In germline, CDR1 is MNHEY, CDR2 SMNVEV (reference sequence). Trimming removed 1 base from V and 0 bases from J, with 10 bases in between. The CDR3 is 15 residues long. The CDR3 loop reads CASSLYSGTSYEQYF. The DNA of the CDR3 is TGTGCCAGCAGTTTATATTCCGGGACCTCCTACGAGCAGTACTTC.

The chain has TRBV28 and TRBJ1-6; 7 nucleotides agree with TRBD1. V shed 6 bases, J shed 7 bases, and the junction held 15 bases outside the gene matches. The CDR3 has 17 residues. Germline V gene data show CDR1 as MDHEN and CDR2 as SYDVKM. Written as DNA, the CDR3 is TGTGCCAGCAGCAAATATAGTGAGGGGGCTGGGAATTCACCCCTCCACTTT. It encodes CASSKYSEGAGNSPLHF.

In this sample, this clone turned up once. The CDR3 sequence: CASSLSYDNEQFF. The CDR3 DNA is TGTGCCAGCAGCTTATCTTACGACAATGAGCAGTTCTTC. This sequence joins TRBV7-3 and TRBJ2-1, with D unresolved. There are 13 residues in the CDR3. Germline CDR1 SGHTA, CDR2 FQGTGA. The V end was cut by 2 bases, the J end by 5 bases, with 7 bases between. Together with reference TRBV7-3 and TRBJ2-1, the CDR3 gives the full variable domain: GAGVSQTPSNKVTEKGKYVELRCDPISGHTALYWYRQSLGQGPEFLIYFQGTGAADDSGLPNDRFFAVRPEGSVSTLKIQRTERGDSAVYLCASSLSYDNEQFFGPGTRLTVL.

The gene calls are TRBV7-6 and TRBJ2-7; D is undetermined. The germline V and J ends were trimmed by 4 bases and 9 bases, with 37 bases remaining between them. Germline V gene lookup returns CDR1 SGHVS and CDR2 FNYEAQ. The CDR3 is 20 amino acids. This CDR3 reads CASSSRPPLEIRGGLDGQYF. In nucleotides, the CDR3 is TGTGCCAGCAGCTCTCGACCCCCCTTAGAAATCCGCGGTGGCTTAGACGGGCAGTACTTC.

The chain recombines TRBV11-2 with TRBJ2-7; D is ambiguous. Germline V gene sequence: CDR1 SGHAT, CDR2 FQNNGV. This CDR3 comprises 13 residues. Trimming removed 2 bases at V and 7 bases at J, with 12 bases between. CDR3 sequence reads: CASSLFTLREQYF. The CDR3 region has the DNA TGTGCCAGCAGCTTATTTACCCTCCGGGAGCAGTACTTC.

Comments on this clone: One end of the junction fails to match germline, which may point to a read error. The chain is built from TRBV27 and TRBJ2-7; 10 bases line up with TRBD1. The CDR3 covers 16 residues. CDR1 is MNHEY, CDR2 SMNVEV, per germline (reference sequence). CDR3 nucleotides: TGTGCCAGCAGCAGAAAGGGACAGGGGTACTCCTACGAACAGTACTTC. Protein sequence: CASSRKGQGYSYEQYF.

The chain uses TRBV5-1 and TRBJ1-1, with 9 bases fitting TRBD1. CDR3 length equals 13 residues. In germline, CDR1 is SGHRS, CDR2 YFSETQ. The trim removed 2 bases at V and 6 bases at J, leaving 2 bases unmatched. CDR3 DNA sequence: TGCGCCAGCAGCTTTACAGGGGGCGCTGAAGCTTTCTTT. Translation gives CASSFTGGAEAFF.

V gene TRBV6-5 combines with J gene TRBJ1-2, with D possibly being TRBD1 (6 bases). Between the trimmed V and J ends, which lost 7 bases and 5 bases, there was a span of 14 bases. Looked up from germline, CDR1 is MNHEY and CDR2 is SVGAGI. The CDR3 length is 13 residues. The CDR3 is CASKYRDTYGYTF. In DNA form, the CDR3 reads TGTGCCAGCAAGTATCGGGACACTTATGGCTACACCTTC.

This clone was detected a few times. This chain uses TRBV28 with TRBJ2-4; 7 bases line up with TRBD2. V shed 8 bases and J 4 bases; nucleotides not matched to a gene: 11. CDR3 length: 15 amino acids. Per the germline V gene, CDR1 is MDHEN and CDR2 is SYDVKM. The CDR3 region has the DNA TGTGCCAGCGAGGTCGCGGGAGCGGGGAAAAACATTCAGTACTTC. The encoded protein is CASEVAGAGKNIQYF.

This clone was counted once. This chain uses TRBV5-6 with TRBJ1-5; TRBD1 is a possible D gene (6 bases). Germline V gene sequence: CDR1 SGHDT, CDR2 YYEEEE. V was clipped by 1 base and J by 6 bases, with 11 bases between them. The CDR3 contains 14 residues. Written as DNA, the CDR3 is TGTGCCAGCAGCTTGCAGGGGTTTAGTCAGCCCCAGCATTTT. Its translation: CASSLQGFSQPQHF.

The CDR3 region is CASSPNVPYNEQFF. CDR3 bases: TGTGCCAGCAGTCCCAATGTGCCCTACAATGAGCAGTTCTTC. This chain connects TRBV27 to TRBJ2-1, with D unclear. The CDR3 is 14 residues long. Between the trimmed V and J ends, which lost 5 bases and 2 bases, there was a span of 10 bases. Germline V lookup: CDR1 MNHEY, CDR2 SMNVEV (reference sequence).